The clone carrying this T cell receptor beta chain was seen a handful of times. Its target is not known. After removal of 5 bases from V and 3 bases from J, the junction contained 6 bases not matched to a gene. Per germline, CDR1 SGHRS and CDR2 YFSETQ. The CDR3 extends over 15 amino acids. MiXCR, applied by TCRdb to the reads, yields one record per CDR3 protein. The sample includes about 160,000 distinct CDR3 sequences, 20% to 25% seen only once; the top ten take roughly 25%. This record belongs to a study of T cell repertoires in cytomegalovirus infection. Study observations and caveats: The ex vivo response was dominated by HLA-C-restricted CMV-specific TCR beta clonotypes.

This material consisted of CD8+ T cells from cultured PBMCs, taken from culture after CMV antigen stimulation. The sequence derives from a human donor in good health (CMV status not recorded). Some clones in this sample may be carry-over from other donors' samples. The rearrangement uses TRBV5-1 and TRBJ1-1; 11 nucleotides agree with TRBD1. This CDR3 reads CASRYGTGGDTEAFF. The DNA of the CDR3 is TGCGCCAGCAGGTACGGGACAGGGGGAGACACTGAAGCTTTCTTT.